Listed here is a single TCR beta chain. The data derive from a study of blood T cell repertoires in COVID-19. Some clones are missing from TCRdb's copy, which holds only in-frame ones; the method was immunoSEQ multiplex PCR. This table holds some 52,000 clones, 85% to 90% found once. Germline lookup yields CDR1 SGHNT and CDR2 YYREEE (reference sequence). The CDR3 has 16 amino acids. The V gene end was trimmed by 4 bases and the J gene end by 6 bases; junction bases not matched to a gene: 10. The clonotype was recovered from a man aged 65 to 79 with acute or convalescent COVID-19. This chain uses TRBV5-4 with TRBJ2-2, with 9 bases fitting TRBD1. The sequencing input was peripheral blood. CDR3 protein: CASSPSGTGFSGELFF. The CDR3 coding sequence is TGTGCCAGCAGCCCATCCGGGACAGGGTTCTCCGGGGAGCTGTTTTTT.